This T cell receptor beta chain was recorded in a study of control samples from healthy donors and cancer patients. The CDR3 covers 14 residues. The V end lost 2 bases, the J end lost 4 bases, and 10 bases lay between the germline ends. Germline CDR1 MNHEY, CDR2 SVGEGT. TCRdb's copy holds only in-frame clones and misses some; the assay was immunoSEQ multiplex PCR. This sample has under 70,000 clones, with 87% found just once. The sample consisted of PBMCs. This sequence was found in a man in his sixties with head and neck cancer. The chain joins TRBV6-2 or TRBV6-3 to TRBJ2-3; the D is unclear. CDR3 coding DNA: TGTGCCAGCAGTTACCAGATAGTGTCAGATACGCAGTATTTT. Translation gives CASSYQIVSDTQYF.